This T cell receptor (beta chain) was profiled in a study of blood T cell repertoires in COVID-19. Looking at the study overall: COVID-19 samples collected from the United States, Italy and Spain covered acute and convalescent phases. In each case, the material was cDNA or gDNA derived from T cells, B-cell-depleted T cells, or PBMCs.

In germline, CDR1 is MNHEY, CDR2 SVGEGT. The CDR3 runs 16 residues. With 4 bases removed from V and 2 bases from J, the gap between germline ends came to 17 bases. Recruited during active infection, patients (from Seattle) were subsequently followed longitudinally. The repertoire was sequenced with immunoSEQ multiplex PCR; TCRdb's copy has only in-frame clones and lacks some. The sample lists around 370,000 clones; 80% to 90% were seen once. This clone has more than one count but fewer than ten. The chain links TRBV6-2 or TRBV6-3 to TRBJ1-1; tentatively, D is TRBD1 (6 bases). The sequenced material came from peripheral blood. The sequence derives from a woman aged 45-59 years with COVID-19, enrolled during active disease. In DNA, the CDR3 is TGTGCCAGCAGTTTCAGGCAGGGGAAGGCCAACACTGAAGCTTTCTTT. This gives the protein CASSFRQGKANTEAFF.